The present T cell receptor beta chain was sequenced within a study of blood T cell repertoires in COVID-19. Study summary: Sample material is recorded as cDNA or gDNA derived from T cells, B-cell-depleted T cells, or PBMCs.

The repertoire was sequenced with immunoSEQ multiplex PCR; TCRdb's copy has only in-frame clones and lacks some. The sample gives about 250,000 clones, about 85% of which show up once; under 4% is in the top ten. CDR3 length: 14 residues. V shed 0 bases and J shed 4 bases, with 9 bases lying between them. Germline V lookup: CDR1 SGHTA, CDR2 FQGTGA. The specimen sequenced was peripheral blood. This sequence was found in a man younger than 30 with active or convalescent COVID-19. J is TRBJ1-1 and V is TRBV7-3; TRBD1 might be the D (6 bases). DNA for the CDR3: TGTGCCAGCAGCTTAACGCCAGGGGCCACTGAAGCTTTCTTT. This gives the protein CASSLTPGATEAFF. Looking up the rest from reference TRBV7-3 and TRBJ1-1 gives the full variable domain: GAGVSQTPSNKVTEKGKYVELRCDPISGHTALYWYRQSLGQGPEFLIYFQGTGAADDSGLPNDRFFAVRPEGSVSTLKIQRTERGDSAVYLCASSLTPGATEAFFGQGTRLTVV.